This entry lists 30 T cell receptor beta chains sequenced from one sample in a study of regulatory and conventional T cells in RAG deficiency. Conventional CD4+ T cells were sorted from blood as CD25-low CD127-high cells. TCRdb's copy holds only in-frame clones and misses some; the assay was immunoSEQ multiplex PCR. The top ten clones hold under 4.5% of a sample with roughly 34,000 clones, roughly 76% of them seen once. The same data also went into a second study, on regulatory T cells. That investigation notes: Amplification used 52 TRBV primers and 13 TRBJ primers.

The material sequenced was CD4+ effector T cells sorted from blood. The receptors here all came from a human donor in good health.

The chain is built from TRBV5-1 and TRBJ1-1, with 7 positions matching TRBD1. This CDR3 has 15 residues. Germline V gene data show CDR1 as SGHRS and CDR2 as YFSETQ. The V segment lost 5 bases and the J segment 0 bases; nucleotides outside the gene matches: 7. CDR3 region: CASSSGQPLNTEAFF. The CDR3 DNA reads as TGCGCCAGCAGTTCGGGACAGCCCTTGAACACTGAAGCTTTCTTT.

This clone was seen more than once but under ten times. This chain joins TRBV18 and TRBJ2-1; no firm D call. V lost 4 bases to trimming and J lost 8 bases, with 9 bases between them. This CDR3 is 12 amino acids long. CDR1 and CDR2 from the germline V gene are KGHSH and LQKENI. This CDR3 reads CASSLRLDEQFF. CDR3 nucleotide sequence: TGTGCCAGCTCACTGCGCCTGGATGAGCAGTTCTTC.

The chain is built from TRBV19 and TRBJ1-2; 9 bases agree with TRBD1. The CDR3 is 15 amino acids. Germline assignment: CDR1 LNHDA and CDR2 SQIVND (reference sequence). The CDR3 bases are TGTGCTAGTCGGTCCCGGGACAGGGCCCCGCGGGGCTACACCTTC. Translated: CASRSRDRAPRGYTF.

In its sample, this clone was seen a few times. V usage is TRBV10-2 and J usage is TRBJ1-5; maybe TRBD1 (5 bases). The ends were cut back, 7 bases at V and 3 bases at J, with 10 bases in the middle. This CDR3 has 13 residues. Germline loops: CDR1 WSHSY, CDR2 SAAADI. The CDR3 region is CASTRQFNQPQHF. The CDR3, as DNA: TGCGCCAGCACCAGACAGTTCAATCAGCCCCAGCATTTT.

This clone showed up just a few times. CDR3 nucleotides: TGCGCCAGCAGCCAAGCGGGGGGCTGGGGGTCCCTCCACTTT. Translating gives CASSQAGGWGSLHF. V and J are TRBV4-1 and TRBJ1-6, with D possibly TRBD1 on 6 matching bases. The CDR3 covers 14 residues. Germline-derived CDR1 and CDR2 are MGHRA and YSYEKL. V shed 1 base and J shed 14 bases, with 15 bases lying between them.

The V gene is TRBV29-1, the J gene TRBJ2-5; 11 bases match TRBD1. CDR3 length: 17 amino acids. V shed 5 bases and J 1 base; nucleotides not matched to a gene: 12. CDR1 is SQVTM, CDR2 ANQGSEA, per germline. The CDR3 region is CSVKGRGQGVLQETQYF. CDR3 in DNA: TGCAGCGTTAAGGGGCGGGGACAGGGGGTACTCCAAGAGACCCAGTACTTC.

The chain carries TRBV15 and TRBJ2-5; a weak D match, TRBD1 (6 bases). Germline CDR1 LNHNV, CDR2 YYDKDF (reference sequence). The CDR3 has 15 residues. Trimming took 0 bases from V and 5 from J, leaving 13 bases between them. CDR3 sequence (DNA): TGTGCCACCAGCAGAGATGGGCAGGGGTGGGAGACCCAGTACTTC. Its protein is CATSRDGQGWETQYF.

The genes are TRBV9 and TRBJ2-1; D remains unclear. V lost 4 bases to trimming and J lost 7 bases, with 21 bases between them. CDR1 is SGDLS, CDR2 YYNGEE, per germline. The CDR3 loop spans 16 amino acids. CDR3 sequence reads: CASSLEDGSSRNEQFF. In DNA form, the CDR3 reads TGTGCCAGCAGCCTAGAGGACGGAAGCTCGAGGAATGAGCAGTTCTTC.

The chain recombines TRBV2 with TRBJ2-2, with a weak D call TRBD2 (5 bases). V dropped 7 bases and J dropped 6 bases, with 15 bases sitting between them. CDR3 length: 14 residues. Per the germline V gene, CDR1 is SNHLY and CDR2 is FYNNEI. Here the CDR3 reads CASTKLVTSGELFF. CDR3 in DNA: TGTGCCAGCACCAAACTAGTTACGTCCGGGGAGCTGTTTTTT.

The rearrangement joins TRBV11-2 to TRBJ2-5, with TRBD2 matching 10 bases. CDR3 length: 16 residues. From germline, CDR1 is SGHAT and CDR2 FQNNGV. The junction had 9 bases not matched to a gene; V was cut back by 1 base and J by 7 bases. DNA for the CDR3: TGTGCCAGCAGCTTAGTCCTAGCGGGGGCAACCGGGACCCAGTACTTC. Amino acid sequence: CASSLVLAGATGTQYF.

The chain is built from TRBV18 and TRBJ1-2, with D maybe TRBD1 (5 bases). The CDR3 length is 13 residues. Trimming shortened V by 3 bases and J by 4 bases, and 9 bases separated the two germline ends. The germline gives CDR1 KGHSH, CDR2 LQKENI. The CDR3 protein is CASSPTVVYGYTF. CDR3 in DNA: TGTGCCAGCTCACCGACAGTGGTCTATGGCTACACCTTC.

The genes are TRBV2 and TRBJ1-5; D gene ambiguous. V shed 4 bases and J shed 5 bases, with 6 bases lying between them. Germline assignment: CDR1 SNHLY and CDR2 FYNNEI. The CDR3 is made up of 12 amino acids. The chain's CDR3 is CASSASDQPQHF. The CDR3 DNA reads TGTGCCAGCAGTGCCTCTGATCAGCCCCAGCATTTT. Full variable domain (missing parts from reference TRBV2 and TRBJ1-5): EPEVTQTPSHQVTQMGQEVILRCVPISNHLYFYWYRQILGQKVEFLVSFYNNEISEKSEIFDDQFSVERPDGSNFTLKIRSTKLEDSAMYFCASSASDQPQHFGDGTRLSIL.

The rearrangement links TRBV6-1 to TRBJ1-4; D not resolved. The CDR3 runs to 15 residues. CDR1 and CDR2 from the germline V gene are MNHNS and SASEGT. V lost 4 bases to trimming and J lost 8 bases, with 17 bases between them. Here the CDR3 reads CASSAQTFVGEKLFF. The CDR3 coding sequence is TGTGCCAGCAGTGCACAGACCTTTGTGGGCGAAAAACTGTTTTTT.

DNA of the CDR3: TGCGCCAGCAGCTTGGGCCGGGTGGGGCTGAACACTGAAGCTTTCTTT. It is translated as CASSLGRVGLNTEAFF. The rearrangement links TRBV5-1 to TRBJ1-1, with a weak D call TRBD1 (5 bases). V shed 0 bases and J shed 0 bases, with 12 bases lying between them. The CDR3 extends over 16 amino acids. Per the germline V gene, CDR1 is SGHRS and CDR2 is YFSETQ.

V usage is TRBV5-1 and J usage is TRBJ1-2; D is unresolved. There are 14 residues in the CDR3. The ends were cut back, 2 bases at V and 3 bases at J, with 11 bases in the middle. Per germline, CDR1 SGHRS and CDR2 YFSETQ. The CDR3 is CASSFSGEHYGYTF. The CDR3 DNA reads TGCGCCAGCAGCTTCTCCGGGGAGCACTATGGCTACACCTTC.

This clone has more than one count but fewer than ten. The chain carries TRBV4-2 and TRBJ1-6; possible D gene TRBD1, 6 bases. V gave up 2 bases and J gave up 8 bases, with 13 bases separating them. Germline V gives CDR1 LGHNA, CDR2 YNFKEQ. This CDR3 spans 15 amino acids. Here the CDR3 reads CASSQTTSGDSPLHF. The CDR3 DNA reads TGTGCCAGCAGCCAAACTACCTCAGGGGATTCACCCCTCCACTTT.

This chain connects TRBV5-4 to TRBJ2-5, with unresolved D. The V end lost 3 bases, the J end lost 5 bases, and 11 bases lay between the germline ends. From germline, CDR1 is SGHNT and CDR2 YYREEE (reference sequence). This CDR3 has 13 residues. For the CDR3, the DNA is TGTGCCAGCAGCTCTCCCTTCGAGGAGACCCAGTACTTC. It is translated as CASSSPFEETQYF.

This clone was seen more than once but under ten times. The chain uses TRBV7-9 and TRBJ1-6; D might be TRBD1 (5 bases). The V gene lost 2 bases and the J gene lost 13 bases, with 9 bases spanning the gap. CDR1 and CDR2 (germline): SEHNR, FQNEAQ (reference sequence). The CDR3 is 12 residues long. CDR3 residues: CASSLTGDPLHF. In DNA, the CDR3 is TGTGCCAGCAGCTTAACAGGAGATCCCCTCCACTTT.

The chain joins TRBV6-5 to TRBJ1-1; D is ambiguous. There are 12 residues in the CDR3. The V gene lost 5 bases and the J gene lost 1 base, with 5 bases spanning the gap. In germline, CDR1 is MNHEY, CDR2 SVGAGI. The CDR3 DNA follows: TGTGCCAGCAGTAAGGGGAACACTGAAGCTTTCTTT. It translates to CASSKGNTEAFF.

This clone was observed a few times. This sequence joins TRBV28 and TRBJ2-7; no firm D call. The CDR3 loop spans 11 amino acids. V was clipped by 8 bases and J by 0 bases, with 5 bases between them. Germline-derived CDR1 and CDR2 are MDHEN and SYDVKM. The CDR3 is CASASSYEQYF. The DNA for the CDR3 is TGTGCCAGCGCGAGCTCCTACGAGCAGTACTTC.

V gene TRBV9 combines with J gene TRBJ2-5; D is possibly TRBD2 (7 bases). The CDR3 is 15 amino acids. Per the germline V gene, CDR1 is SGDLS and CDR2 is YYNGEE. The ends were cut back, 3 bases at V and 7 bases at J, with 19 bases in the middle. Here the CDR3 DNA reads TGTGCCAGCAGCGCATCTACAGGGACTATGGGGACCCAGTACTTC. Protein product: CASSASTGTMGTQYF.

This clone has more than one count but fewer than ten. The chain uses TRBV5-1 and TRBJ2-7; D unclear. CDR1 is SGHRS, CDR2 YFSETQ, per germline. V shed 4 bases and J shed 2 bases, with 13 bases lying between them. The length of the CDR3 is 14 residues. The chain's CDR3 is CASSTRVSTYEQYF. The CDR3 coding sequence is TGCGCCAGCAGCACAAGGGTCAGCACCTACGAGCAGTACTTC.

This chain joins TRBV7-9 and TRBJ1-5; TRBD1 agrees at 8 bases. The CDR3 sequence is 16 residues long. Germline CDR1 reads SEHNR; CDR2 reads FQNEAQ (reference sequence). The V gene end was trimmed by 5 bases and the J gene end by 2 bases; junction bases not matched to a gene: 8. The DNA for the CDR3 is TGTGCCAGCAGCCCGGATGGACAGGGCGGCAATCAGCCCCAGCATTTT. Translation: CASSPDGQGGNQPQHF.

V is TRBV9 and J is TRBJ1-6; unclear D gene. From germline, CDR1 is SGDLS and CDR2 YYNGEE. The CDR3 consists of 15 residues. The V end lost 0 bases, the J end lost 9 bases, and 13 bases lay between the germline ends. This CDR3 is CASSVDGGPSSPLHF. As DNA, the CDR3 is TGTGCCAGCAGCGTAGATGGAGGCCCCAGTTCACCCCTCCACTTT.

This chain joins TRBV10-2 and TRBJ2-4, with D perhaps TRBD2 (5 bases). The V gene's germline CDR1 is WSHSY and CDR2 SAAADI. The CDR3 contains 12 residues. Trimming took 8 bases from V and 8 from J, leaving 13 bases between them. CDR3 amino acids: CASHPGGDIQYF. As DNA, the CDR3 is TGCGCCAGCCACCCAGGAGGTGACATTCAGTACTTC.

V usage is TRBV6-5 and J usage is TRBJ2-2, with TRBD2 as a possible D gene (6 bases). Germline V gene lookup returns CDR1 MNHEY and CDR2 SVGAGI. The length of the CDR3 is 14 residues. Trimming pared 8 bases from V and 5 bases from J, leaving 15 bases between. The CDR3 nucleotides read TGTGCCAGCGGGGTCGGGGGAAGGACCGGGGAGCTGTTTTTT. It codes for CASGVGGRTGELFF.

This clone has only a few counts. This CDR3 reads CASSWSGTDGYTF. CDR3 coding DNA: TGTGCCAGCAGTTGGTCGGGGACTGATGGCTACACCTTC. The chain carries TRBV6-1 and TRBJ1-2, with a tentative D call TRBD1 (5 bases). Germline lookup yields CDR1 MNHNS and CDR2 SASEGT. This CDR3 has 13 residues. V was clipped by 5 bases and J by 6 bases, with 13 bases between them.

The chain carries TRBV30 and TRBJ1-1; tentatively, D is TRBD1 (6 bases). Looked up from germline, CDR1 is GTSNPN and CDR2 is SVGIG (reference sequence). The CDR3 runs 12 residues. The V end was cut by 3 bases, the J end by 6 bases, with 11 bases between. The CDR3 sequence: CAWSGQSSEAFF. The CDR3 DNA reads as TGTGCCTGGAGCGGACAGTCTTCTGAAGCTTTCTTT.

The V gene is TRBV7-3, the J gene TRBJ1-1, with D unclear. The V gene's germline CDR1 is SGHTA and CDR2 FQGTGA. CDR3 length equals 13 residues. Trimming pared 5 bases from V and 8 bases from J, leaving 15 bases between. This chain's CDR3 is CASSLNAGREAFF. The CDR3 DNA reads TGTGCCAGCAGCCTCAATGCGGGGAGGGAAGCTTTCTTT.

The J gene is TRBJ2-5, the V gene TRBV6-5; D call uncertain. CDR3 length: 14 residues. The germline CDR1 and CDR2 sequences are MNHEY and SVGAGI. Trimming stripped 3 bases from V and 2 bases from J, with 10 bases between. The CDR3 bases are TGTGCCAGCAGTTATGGACGGCTACAAGAGACCCAGTACTTC. Translated, it gives CASSYGRLQETQYF.